The entry below describes one T cell receptor beta chain. This specimen belongs to a study of blood T cell repertoires in COVID-19. Study as a whole: The origin of the acute and convalescent COVID-19 samples was the United States, Italy and Spain.

This CDR3 has 14 amino acids. Germline CDR1 and CDR2: MNHEY and SVGEGT. Trimming took 0 bases from V and 7 from J; bases not matched to a gene: 4. Sequencing was performed with immunoSEQ multiplex PCR; in TCRdb, only in-frame clones are kept and a portion is missing. The table lists approximately 94,000 clones, almost 80% of them singletons. The source material was peripheral blood. This chain connects TRBV6-2 or TRBV6-3 to TRBJ2-7; the match to TRBD1 covers 9 bases. The sequence derives from a woman aged 70-85 years with acute or convalescent COVID-19. The CDR3 region has the DNA TGTGCCAGCAGTTACTCTCGAGGGACAGGGGAGCAGTACTTC. Translation: CASSYSRGTGEQYF.